These 30 T cell receptor beta chains originate from one sample sequenced in a study of CD4 T cells in relation to SARS-CoV-2 and coronaviruses. The antigens for these receptors are not known. Sequencing was performed with immunoSEQ multiplex PCR; in TCRdb, only in-frame clones are kept and a portion is missing. In the table there are around 16,000 clones, more than 75% of which are singletons. Unexposed donor CD4+ T cells date from about 2011-2018, before the COVID-19 pandemic. CD4+ T cells were isolated from the cells after roughly 11 days of culture. The sequencing input was CD4+ T cells from PBMCs, cultured in vitro. These TCRs come from a human donor in good health.

The chain recombines TRBV21-1 with TRBJ2-2; TRBD2, the D gene given by the table, was not confirmed from the DNA. TRBV21-1 corresponds to a pseudogene. The CDR3 covers 18 residues. The CDR3, as DNA: TGTGCCAGCAGCAAATGTGGGGAGACCGATCCGAACACCGGGGAGCTGTTTTTT. Its translation is CASSKCGETDPNTGELFF.

This clone appeared a few times. The V and J genes are TRBV12-3 or TRBV12-4 and TRBJ1-2; D remains unclear. This CDR3 is 11 amino acids long. V shed 7 bases and J shed 8 bases, with 11 bases lying between them. CDR3 sequence: CASTGAWGYTF. The CDR3, as DNA: TGTGCCAGCACGGGTGCTTGGGGCTACACCTTC.

V gene TRBV30 combines with J gene TRBJ2-2; D may be TRBD1 (6 bases). Germline assignment: CDR1 GTSNPN and CDR2 SVGIG (reference sequence). This CDR3 contains 13 residues. V gave up 8 bases and J gave up 3 bases, with 13 bases separating them. CDR3 sequence reads: CATRTVHTGELFF. The CDR3, as DNA: TGTGCCACTCGGACAGTACACACCGGGGAGCTGTTTTTT.

Only a few counts were recorded for this clone. V is TRBV9 and J is TRBJ1-6; no clear D gene. V was clipped by 0 bases and J by 3 bases, with 7 bases between them. CDR1 is SGDLS, CDR2 YYNGEE, per germline. The CDR3 consists of 15 residues. For the CDR3, the DNA is TGTGCCAGCAGCGTAGGGCAGAGCTATAATTCACCCCTCCACTTT. Translating it yields CASSVGQSYNSPLHF.

This chain links TRBV3-1 (or the pseudogene TRBV3-2) with TRBJ2-5; unclear D gene. V lost 1 base, J lost 1 base, and 10 bases lay in between. Germline CDR1 and CDR2: LGHDT and YNNKEL (reference sequence). The length of the CDR3 is 15 residues. CDR3 coding DNA: TGTGCCAGCAGCCAAGTGAAGCTTATCCAAGAGACCCAGTACTTC. This translates into CASSQVKLIQETQYF.

V usage is TRBV3-1 (or the pseudogene TRBV3-2) and J usage is TRBJ2-2; D is undetermined. There are 16 residues in the CDR3. Germline CDR1 reads LGHDT; CDR2 reads YNNKEL (reference sequence). Trimming removed 3 bases at V and 3 bases at J, with 14 bases between. The CDR3 nucleotides read TGTGCCAGCAGCCATTCGGACGTGAGCTACACCGGGGAGCTGTTTTTT. It yields the protein CASSHSDVSYTGELFF.

The chain links TRBV14 to TRBJ2-3; no firm D call. The CDR3 covers 14 residues. From germline, CDR1 is SGHDN and CDR2 FVKESK. Deletions cut 2 bases from V and 0 bases from J, with 6 bases between. The chain's CDR3 is CASSQLPSTDTQYF. The CDR3 DNA reads TGTGCCAGCAGCCAACTACCTAGCACAGATACGCAGTATTTT.

The rearrangement links TRBV24-1 to TRBJ1-5, with TRBD1 matching over 7 bases. The length of the CDR3 is 14 residues. From germline, CDR1 is KGHDR and CDR2 SFDVKD. With V trimmed by 3 bases and J by 4 bases, 2 bases remained unmatched. The CDR3, as DNA: TGTGCCACCAGTGATGGGACAGAGAATCAGCCCCAGCATTTT. Protein sequence: CATSDGTENQPQHF.

The V and J genes are TRBV18 and TRBJ1-6; D possibly corresponds to TRBD1 (6 bases). Germline CDR1 KGHSH, CDR2 LQKENI. Trimming stripped 2 bases from V and 4 bases from J, with 12 bases between. The CDR3 sequence is 16 residues long. The DNA of the CDR3 is TGTGCCAGCTCACCAAGTCCGGACAGTTATAATTCACCCCTCCACTTT. Amino acid sequence: CASSPSPDSYNSPLHF.

The chain carries TRBV28 and TRBJ1-1, with D unresolved. Trimming pared 6 bases from V and 10 bases from J, leaving 15 bases between. The germline V gene has CDR1 MDHEN and CDR2 SYDVKM. The CDR3 spans 12 residues. CDR3 amino acids: CASRGGSRRAFF. Here the CDR3 DNA reads TGTGCCAGCAGGGGAGGGTCACGCCGAGCTTTCTTT.

The V gene is TRBV6-6, the J gene TRBJ2-5; either TRBD1 or TRBD2 may supply D (5 bases each). Germline V gene data show CDR1 as MNHNY and CDR2 as SVGAGI (reference sequence). Trimming shortened V by 4 bases and J by 3 bases, and 9 bases separated the two germline ends. The CDR3 sequence is 13 residues long. The CDR3: CASSSGTEETQYF. CDR3 nucleotide sequence: TGTGCCAGCAGTTCCGGGACGGAAGAGACCCAGTACTTC.

The rearrangement uses TRBV9 and TRBJ2-1, with 10 bases aligning to TRBD1. Unmatched junction bases numbered 3, after V lost 0 bases and J lost 3 bases. Germline CDR1 and CDR2: SGDLS and YYNGEE. The CDR3 sequence is 16 residues long. CDR3 DNA sequence: TGTGCCAGCAGCGTAGGAGACAGGGGGCACTACAATGAGCAGTTCTTC. Protein product: CASSVGDRGHYNEQFF.

The chain carries TRBV19 and TRBJ2-7, with a weak D call TRBD1 (5 bases). The CDR3 sequence is 13 residues long. V shed 3 bases and J shed 6 bases, with 12 bases lying between them. CDR1 and CDR2 (germline): LNHDA, SQIVND (reference sequence). The CDR3 DNA reads TGTGCCAGTAGTATCGAGCCAGGGTTCGAGCAGTACTTC. Residues: CASSIEPGFEQYF.

The chain employs TRBV6-5 and TRBJ2-1, with 10 bases aligning to TRBD2. V lost 7 bases, J lost 4 bases, and 4 bases stayed unmatched. CDR1 and CDR2 (germline): MNHEY, SVGAGI. The CDR3 contains 14 residues. CDR3 DNA sequence: TGTGCCAGCACCTTTAGCGGGAGGTACAATGAGCAGTTCTTC. This gives the protein CASTFSGRYNEQFF.

In its sample, this clone was seen a few times. The chain is built from TRBV20-1 and TRBJ1-1, with D perhaps matching TRBD1 (6 bases). V was clipped by 6 bases and J by 6 bases, with 11 bases between them. The CDR3 length is 11 residues. Per the germline V gene, CDR1 is DFQATT and CDR2 is SNEGSKA (reference sequence). CDR3 bases: TGCAGTGCGGTGGGGGGGCCTGAAGCTTTCTTT. Residues: CSAVGGPEAFF.

The V call is TRBV7-9, the J call TRBJ1-2; D is unclear. The CDR3 totals 12 residues. Germline lookup yields CDR1 SEHNR and CDR2 FQNEAQ (reference sequence). Trimming removed 2 bases from V and 6 bases from J, with 7 bases in between. The CDR3, as DNA: TGTGCCAGCAGCTTACTGTACGATGGCTACACCTTC. Residues: CASSLLYDGYTF.

This sequence joins TRBV12-5 and TRBJ2-2, with D possibly being TRBD2 (5 bases). Between the trimmed V and J ends, which lost 2 bases and 4 bases, there was a span of 20 bases. The CDR3 spans 18 residues. The V gene's germline CDR1 is LGHNT and CDR2 FRNRAP. This CDR3 is CASGLLTPQERGTGELFF. The CDR3 region has the DNA TGTGCTAGTGGTTTGCTAACCCCTCAGGAACGGGGCACCGGGGAGCTGTTTTTT.

This clone turned up a few times. The chain recombines TRBV5-4 with TRBJ2-1; D not resolved. The CDR3 is 13 residues long. V was pared by 4 bases and J by 10 bases, with 15 bases between. CDR1 is SGHNT and CDR2 is YYREEE in the germline V gene (reference sequence). The CDR3 nucleotides are TGTGCCAGCAGCCAAAACCCCGCCGGGGAGCAGTTCTTC. Protein sequence: CASSQNPAGEQFF.

The rearrangement joins TRBV4-1 to TRBJ2-5, with TRBD2 identical over 7 bases. CDR3 length equals 15 residues. The germline gives CDR1 MGHRA, CDR2 YSYEKL. The J segment lost 10 bases and the V segment lost 3 bases, leaving 14 bases of the junction unmatched. The CDR3 is CASSQDRLLSGGQYF. The CDR3, as DNA: TGCGCCAGCAGCCAGGATAGGCTTCTATCGGGGGGCCAGTACTTC.

V is TRBV20-1 and J is TRBJ2-3; TRBD2 matches 11 bases. Trimming at V came to 3 bases and at J to 2 bases, leaving 10 bases not matched to a gene. The germline CDR1 and CDR2 sequences are DFQATT and SNEGSKA (reference sequence). This CDR3 has 17 residues. CDR3 bases: TGCAGTGCTAGTGGGCTAGCGGGAGGCCGGGTCACAGATACGCAGTATTTT. It codes for CSASGLAGGRVTDTQYF.

This chain joins TRBV30 and TRBJ1-5; 7 bases are shared with TRBD1. The CDR3 spans 14 residues. Germline lookup yields CDR1 GTSNPN and CDR2 SVGIG (reference sequence). The V gene end was trimmed by 1 base and the J gene end by 6 bases; junction bases not matched to a gene: 6. The CDR3 DNA is TGTGCCTGGAGTGCCCTCAGGGGGACTCAGCCCCAGCATTTT. Translating gives CAWSALRGTQPQHF.

The chain carries TRBV6-5 and TRBJ1-6; no clear D. Germline CDR1 MNHEY, CDR2 SVGAGI. V shed 5 bases and J shed 8 bases, with 16 bases lying between them. The CDR3 spans 15 residues. CDR3 amino acids: CASSLGPKSDSPLHF. Here the CDR3 DNA reads TGTGCCAGCAGTCTAGGGCCGAAAAGTGATTCACCCCTCCACTTT.

The chain carries TRBV19 and TRBJ1-5; TRBD1 is a possible D gene (6 bases). Germline V gene lookup returns CDR1 LNHDA and CDR2 SQIVND (reference sequence). This CDR3 comprises 17 residues. V was clipped by 4 bases and J by 5 bases, with 21 bases between them. The CDR3 is CASSKTHSTGFYQPQHF. The CDR3 region has the DNA TGTGCCAGTAGTAAAACTCATTCAACAGGGTTTTATCAGCCCCAGCATTTT.

J is TRBJ2-3 and V is TRBV2; D is ambiguous. V was pared by 5 bases and J by 4 bases, with 16 bases between. The V gene's germline CDR1 is SNHLY and CDR2 FYNNEI. This CDR3 contains 15 residues. CDR3 coding DNA: TGTGCCAGCAGTCCAACGACACACCCGTCAGATACGCAGTATTTT. The encoded protein is CASSPTTHPSDTQYF.

Turning to this clone: A read error may account for a junction end that differs from germline. The gene calls are TRBV2 and TRBJ2-3, with D perhaps TRBD1 or TRBD2 (5 bases each). The germline gives CDR1 SNHLY, CDR2 FYNNEI. The CDR3 contains 16 residues. CDR3 protein: CVSRWDRPGKTDTQYF. For the CDR3, the DNA is TGTGTCAGCAGATGGGACCGACCCGGGAAGACGGATACGCAGTATTTT.

The chain joins TRBV6-5 to TRBJ2-7; 10 bases match TRBD2. Germline V gives CDR1 MNHEY, CDR2 SVGAGI. Germline trimming cut 7 bases from V and 6 bases from J; bases unmatched to any gene: 12. There are 15 residues in the CDR3. The CDR3: CASIKKAGGDSEQYF. The CDR3 coding sequence is TGTGCCAGCATAAAGAAAGCGGGAGGGGATAGCGAGCAGTACTTC.

The chain joins TRBV29-1 to TRBJ1-1, with D possibly matching TRBD1 (5 bases). The germline CDR1 and CDR2 sequences are SQVTM and ANQGSEA. The CDR3 contains 11 residues. V gave up 5 bases and J gave up 4 bases, with 8 bases separating them. CDR3 protein: CSVIRGTEAFF. The CDR3 DNA reads as TGCAGCGTTATTAGGGGCACTGAAGCTTTCTTT.

This chain connects TRBV14 to TRBJ2-2; no reliable D call. CDR1 and CDR2 from the germline V gene are SGHDN and FVKESK. V was trimmed by 2 bases and J by 6 bases, leaving 7 bases between them. The CDR3 runs 13 residues. CDR3: CASSQLGPGELFF. The DNA of the CDR3 is TGTGCCAGCAGCCAATTAGGGCCCGGGGAGCTGTTTTTT.

The chain couples TRBV28 to TRBJ2-3, with a possible D match to TRBD2 (6 bases). This CDR3 comprises 14 residues. Germline values: CDR1 MDHEN, CDR2 SYDVKM. V was shortened by 8 bases and J by 2 bases, with 14 bases between the two germline ends. CDR3 coding DNA: TGTGCCAGCCTACCTAGCGTATTCACAGATACGCAGTATTTT. Translation gives CASLPSVFTDTQYF.

The CDR3 reads CASSIIHQETQYF. The CDR3 coding sequence is TGTGCCAGTAGTATAATCCATCAAGAGACCCAGTACTTC. The J gene is TRBJ2-5, the V gene TRBV19; D remains unclear. With 2 bases removed from V and 2 bases from J, the gap between germline ends came to 6 bases. Per the germline V gene, CDR1 is LNHDA and CDR2 is SQIVND (reference sequence). The length of the CDR3 is 13 residues.